The 32 T cell receptor beta chains below were found in one sample sequenced in a study of T cell changes during pregnancy in multiple sclerosis. Data came from immunoSEQ multiplex PCR; TCRdb stores just in-frame clones and leaves some out. In the table there are some 97,000 clones, just over 90% of which are singletons. The sequencing here drew on peripheral blood, taken in the second trimester of pregnancy. These receptors were taken from a female donor with multiple sclerosis, enrolled in a pregnancy study.

The V gene is TRBV30, the J gene TRBJ1-1; D ambiguous. Trimming cost V 1 base and J 6 bases, with 12 bases left between them. This CDR3 spans 13 amino acids. The V gene's germline CDR1 is GTSNPN and CDR2 SVGIG (reference sequence). CDR3 sequence reads: CAWSAPGGAEAFF. The DNA of the CDR3 is TGTGCCTGGAGTGCTCCCGGAGGCGCTGAAGCTTTCTTT.

The chain employs TRBV29-1 and TRBJ1-1; D perhaps matches TRBD1 (6 bases). In germline, CDR1 is SQVTM, CDR2 ANQGSEA. The V end was cut by 1 base, the J end by 4 bases, with 10 bases between. This CDR3 has 13 amino acids. The CDR3 region has the DNA TGCAGCGTTGAAGTGGGCAGGGGCACTGAAGCTTTCTTT. Translation: CSVEVGRGTEAFF.

The chain joins TRBV5-1 to TRBJ1-1, with TRBD1 matching over 9 bases. This CDR3 region has 16 residues. From germline, CDR1 is SGHRS and CDR2 YFSETQ. Trimming cost V 2 bases and J 1 base; bases outside gene matches: 6. In DNA, the CDR3 is TGCGCCAGCAGCTTCCGCTCACAGGGGGCGAACACTGAAGCTTTCTTT. Its translation is CASSFRSQGANTEAFF.

The rearrangement uses TRBV6-1 and TRBJ2-2, with D tentatively TRBD1 (6 bases). There are 15 residues in the CDR3. CDR1 is MNHNS, CDR2 SASEGT, per germline. V was clipped by 5 bases and J by 5 bases, with 15 bases between them. CDR3 in DNA: TGTGCCAGCAGTAAAGACAGGTTAAGGACCGGGGAGCTGTTTTTT. The encoded protein is CASSKDRLRTGELFF.

CDR3 DNA: TGCGCCAGCAGCCAAGATATCCGGACACGCGGCTACACCTTC. It specifies CASSQDIRTRGYTF. V and J are TRBV4-1 and TRBJ1-2, with a tentative D call TRBD1 (5 bases). The germline V gene encodes CDR1 MGHRA and CDR2 YSYEKL. The ends were cut back, 0 bases at V and 8 bases at J, with 13 bases in the middle. The CDR3 spans 14 residues.

The chain couples TRBV18 to TRBJ1-1, with D possibly TRBD1 on 6 matching bases. Trimming took off 3 bases at V and 5 bases at J, with 13 bases between the two ends. CDR1 and CDR2 from the germline V gene are KGHSH and LQKENI. The CDR3 contains 14 residues. The CDR3 DNA sequence: TGTGCCAGCTCACCTTTACCAGGGGAGACTGAAGCTTTCTTT. Amino acids: CASSPLPGETEAFF.

This rearrangement joins TRBV11-1 to TRBJ2-5; 11 bases line up with TRBD2. Germline-derived CDR1 and CDR2 are SGHAT and FQDESV (reference sequence). The CDR3 is 15 amino acids. V lost 5 bases to trimming and J lost 2 bases; unmatched junction nucleotides: 4. This CDR3 reads CASSLGTSGQETQYF. The CDR3 DNA follows: TGTGCCAGCAGCCTCGGGACTAGCGGACAAGAGACCCAGTACTTC.

The rearrangement links TRBV9 to TRBJ2-5; D not certain. CDR1 and CDR2 from the germline V gene are SGDLS and YYNGEE. V lost 4 bases and J 5 bases, leaving 18 bases between the germline ends. The CDR3 extends over 15 amino acids. The CDR3 loop reads CASSLRLGSLETQYF. In DNA, the CDR3 is TGTGCCAGCAGCTTGCGACTCGGTAGCCTGGAGACCCAGTACTTC.

This chain uses TRBV7-9 with TRBJ1-4, with 10 positions matching TRBD1. The CDR3 has 15 residues. Trimming took 1 base from V and 7 from J; bases not matched to a gene: 3. Germline V gene sequence: CDR1 SEHNR, CDR2 FQNEAQ (reference sequence). CDR3 in amino acids: CASSLGDRGIEKLFF. The CDR3 bases are TGTGCCAGCAGCTTAGGGGACAGGGGTATTGAAAAACTGTTTTTT.

The V and J genes are TRBV7-9 and TRBJ2-1, with D unclear. Germline CDR1 SEHNR, CDR2 FQNEAQ (reference sequence). V gave up 5 bases and J gave up 3 bases, with 14 bases separating them. This CDR3 contains 15 residues. CDR3 coding DNA: TGTGCCAGCAGCCCCCGGCGACTCTTCTACAATGAGCAGTTCTTC. This encodes CASSPRRLFYNEQFF.

Note on this clone: Distinct nucleotide sequences in the sample also encode this CDR3. The CDR3 bases are TGCGCCAGCAGCTTGGCCTCTATGAACACTGAAGCTTTCTTT. This sequence encodes CASSLASMNTEAFF. The chain combines TRBV5-1 with TRBJ1-1; D gene uncertain. CDR1 is SGHRS and CDR2 is YFSETQ in the germline V gene. CDR3 size: 14 residues. The V gene lost 0 bases and the J gene lost 0 bases, with 6 bases spanning the gap.

This chain connects TRBV29-1 to TRBJ1-1, with D possibly being TRBD1 (5 bases). The CDR3 is made up of 12 amino acids. V was clipped by 7 bases and J by 2 bases, with 11 bases between them. Germline CDR1 SQVTM, CDR2 ANQGSEA. This chain's CDR3 is CSAHDSNTEAFF. CDR3 nucleotides: TGCAGCGCCCACGACAGCAACACTGAAGCTTTCTTT.

A few counts support this clone. The V and J genes are TRBV15 and TRBJ2-7, with 8 nucleotides matching TRBD1. There are 16 residues in the CDR3. Germline V lookup: CDR1 LNHNV, CDR2 YYDKDF (reference sequence). V lost 3 bases and J lost 7; bases outside the gene matches: 14. The chain's CDR3 is CATSRGAGQGGWEQYF. The CDR3 coding sequence is TGTGCCACCAGCAGGGGGGCAGGACAGGGAGGATGGGAGCAGTACTTC.

V gene TRBV27 combines with J gene TRBJ2-7; 7 bases fit TRBD2. The V segment lost 5 bases and the J segment 9 bases; nucleotides outside the gene matches: 10. CDR1 and CDR2 from the germline V gene are MNHEY and SMNVEV (reference sequence). The CDR3 consists of 13 residues. The CDR3 region has the DNA TGTGCCAGCAGTCCTCTAGCGGCCATGGGGCAGTACTTC. Translated: CASSPLAAMGQYF.

This chain joins TRBV5-6 and TRBJ2-7; TRBD1 is a possible D gene (6 bases). V shed 0 bases and J shed 0 bases, with 16 bases lying between them. The CDR3 is 17 amino acids. Germline CDR1 and CDR2: SGHDT and YYEEEE. CDR3 loop: CASSLVGGWADSYEQYF. CDR3 DNA sequence: TGTGCCAGCAGCTTGGTAGGGGGATGGGCGGACTCCTACGAGCAGTACTTC.

CDR3 loop: CASSPGRIGTNEQYF. The CDR3 region has the DNA TGTGCCAGCTCACCCGGGCGGATTGGGACAAACGAGCAGTACTTC. This chain links TRBV18 with TRBJ2-7; D possibly corresponds to TRBD1 (6 bases). The CDR3 sequence is 15 residues long. Trimming stripped 3 bases from V and 5 bases from J, with 17 bases between. Germline V gene data show CDR1 as KGHSH and CDR2 as LQKENI.

V gene TRBV30 combines with J gene TRBJ1-6; 7 bases map to TRBD1. This CDR3 region has 11 residues. CDR1 is GTSNPN, CDR2 SVGIG, per germline (reference sequence). The CDR3 bases are TGTGCTACAGGGGCAAATTCACCCCTCCACTTT. It is translated as CATGANSPLHF.

The V call is TRBV5-1, the J call TRBJ2-7; 8 bases fit TRBD1. Germline trimming cut 6 bases from V and 1 base from J; bases unmatched to any gene: 12. Per germline, CDR1 SGHRS and CDR2 YFSETQ. CDR3 size: 16 residues. The CDR3 sequence is CASTAGGAEISYEQYF. CDR3 nucleotides: TGCGCCAGCACGGCAGGGGGCGCAGAAATATCCTACGAGCAGTACTTC.

This chain links TRBV15 with TRBJ1-4, with D maybe TRBD1 (5 bases). The CDR3 is 16 amino acids. CDR1 is LNHNV and CDR2 is YYDKDF in the germline V gene (reference sequence). V lost 0 bases and J 1 base, leaving 9 bases between the germline ends. The CDR3 sequence is CATSRDWRGTNEKLFF. The CDR3 coding sequence is TGTGCCACCAGCAGAGATTGGAGGGGAACTAATGAAAAACTGTTTTTT.

This clone was recorded only once. This chain uses TRBV9 with TRBJ2-2; D remains ambiguous. The CDR3 is 14 amino acids. V was pared by 3 bases and J by 7 bases, with 13 bases between. Germline loops: CDR1 SGDLS, CDR2 YYNGEE. This CDR3 is CASSARLRDGELFF. The CDR3 nucleotides read TGTGCCAGCAGCGCCCGTTTGCGAGACGGGGAGCTGTTTTTT.

The chain joins TRBV28 to TRBJ2-5, with TRBD1 matching over 7 bases. The CDR3 sequence is 16 residues long. The germline gives CDR1 MDHEN, CDR2 SYDVKM. After removal of 7 bases from V and 0 bases from J, the junction contained 11 bases not matched to a gene. The CDR3 is CASNLPGGSYQETQYF. The CDR3 region has the DNA TGTGCCAGCAACCTACCAGGGGGTTCGTACCAAGAGACCCAGTACTTC.

Only one count was recorded for this clone. This rearrangement joins TRBV5-1 to TRBJ2-2, with 9 bases aligning to TRBD1. J lost 7 bases, V lost 3 bases, and 10 bases had no gene match. This CDR3 is 16 amino acids long. Germline CDR1 is SGHRS and CDR2 is YFSETQ. CDR3 sequence (DNA): TGCGCCAGCAGCTCCCTTATTACAGGGGGCGGCGGGGAGCTGTTTTTT. Translation gives CASSSLITGGGGELFF.

The chain has TRBV7-9 and TRBJ2-1; D is possibly TRBD2 (5 bases). The CDR3 runs 17 residues. Germline V gene sequence: CDR1 SEHNR, CDR2 FQNEAQ (reference sequence). V was clipped by 2 bases and J by 1 base, with 15 bases between them. CDR3 residues: CASSLYGLAQSYNEQFF. As DNA, the CDR3 is TGTGCCAGCAGCTTATATGGATTAGCGCAATCCTACAATGAGCAGTTCTTC.

The chain joins TRBV19 to TRBJ1-6; D is unclear. Germline V CDR1 and CDR2: LNHDA, SQIVND (reference sequence). The CDR3 length is 15 residues. V shed 1 base and J shed 7 bases, with 11 bases lying between them. The DNA of the CDR3 is TGTGCCAGTAGTATAGGTCTGAGTCGGAATTCACCCCTCCACTTT. It codes for CASSIGLSRNSPLHF.

V is TRBV5-1 and J is TRBJ1-2; TRBD1 aligns across 7 bases. This CDR3 comprises 15 residues. Germline V gene lookup returns CDR1 SGHRS and CDR2 YFSETQ. V lost 0 bases, J lost 2 bases, and 4 bases stayed unmatched. CDR3 nucleotide sequence: TGCGCCAGCAGCTTGGGTCAGGGGGTGAACTATGGCTACACCTTC. Translated, it gives CASSLGQGVNYGYTF.

The chain is built from TRBV7-9 and TRBJ1-2; D remains ambiguous. The CDR3 is made up of 12 amino acids. In germline, CDR1 is SEHNR, CDR2 FQNEAQ (reference sequence). Between the trimmed V and J ends, which lost 6 bases and 4 bases, there was a span of 9 bases. The CDR3 DNA is TGTGCCAGCAGGGTAGGGAGCTATGGCTACACCTTC. It specifies CASRVGSYGYTF.

The genes are TRBV7-2 and TRBJ2-1; 11 nucleotides agree with TRBD2. V was clipped by 2 bases and J by 8 bases; unmatched bases: 8. Germline V gene lookup returns CDR1 SGHTA and CDR2 FQGNSA. This CDR3 is 16 amino acids long. The CDR3 DNA reads as TGTGCCAGCAGCTTACAGACTAGCGGGAAATACCATGAGCAGTTCTTC. Protein sequence: CASSLQTSGKYHEQFF.

The chain combines TRBV5-1 with TRBJ1-1, with 8 nucleotides matching TRBD1. V lost 8 bases and J lost 1; bases outside the gene matches: 4. This CDR3 has 13 residues. Per germline, CDR1 SGHRS and CDR2 YFSETQ. The CDR3 reads CASLGQGNTEAFF. CDR3 DNA: TGCGCCAGTTTAGGACAGGGGAACACTGAAGCTTTCTTT.

The table lists this clone with a count of one. The rearrangement links TRBV19 to TRBJ1-2; D might be TRBD1 (5 bases). The CDR3 has 14 residues. Trimming took 4 bases from V and 3 from J, leaving 12 bases between them. Germline loops: CDR1 LNHDA, CDR2 SQIVND (reference sequence). The CDR3 region has the DNA TGTGCCAGTAGTACTCCAGGGATTGACTATGGCTACACCTTC. It codes for CASSTPGIDYGYTF. The variable domain in full, with the rest retrieved from reference TRBV19 and TRBJ1-2, is DGGITQSPKYLFRKEGQNVTLSCEQNLNHDAMYWYRQDPGQGLRLIYYSQIVNDFQKGDIAEGYSVSREKKESFPLTVTSAQKNPTAFYLCASSTPGIDYGYTFGSGTRLTVV.

This clone was seen a single time. This chain uses TRBV5-1 with TRBJ2-1; D uncertain. The CDR3 spans 14 residues. Germline values: CDR1 SGHRS, CDR2 YFSETQ. V lost 0 bases to trimming and J lost 6 bases, with 10 bases between them. The CDR3 bases are TGCGCCAGCAGCTTGGTTCCCCGGAGCAATGAGCAGTTCTTC. It encodes CASSLVPRSNEQFF.

The chain employs TRBV6-1 and TRBJ2-1; 11 nucleotides align to TRBD2. With V trimmed by 4 bases and J by 8 bases, 7 bases remained unmatched. The CDR3 contains 15 residues. Looked up from germline, CDR1 is MNHNS and CDR2 is SASEGT. Written as DNA, the CDR3 is TGTGCCAGCAGTGCCGGGACTAGCGGTCGCGATGAGCAGTTCTTC. This encodes CASSAGTSGRDEQFF.

The CDR3 spells CASSFLRGTDYEQYF. In DNA, the CDR3 is TGTGCCAGCAGTTTCCTTCGCGGGACCGACTACGAGCAGTACTTC. This chain connects TRBV28 to TRBJ2-7; perhaps TRBD2 as D (6 bases). The CDR3 runs 15 residues. Germline assignment: CDR1 MDHEN and CDR2 SYDVKM. V gave up 3 bases and J gave up 3 bases, with 15 bases separating them.